This TCR beta chain appears in the sequencing data of a study of T cell responses to AZD1222 COVID-19 vaccine. Findings and caveats of the study: Only 5 or 6 people who got AZD1222 tested seropositive at baseline. Nearly half of unique spike-specific TCRs reportedly avoided B.1.351 and B.1.1.7 mutated regions.

V was clipped by 5 bases and J by 0 bases, with 16 bases between them. The CDR3 totals 17 residues. CDR1 and CDR2 (germline): SGHTA, FQGNSA. The data were produced by immunoSEQ multiplex PCR, yet TCRdb's version contains in-frame clones alone and is incomplete. Of under 150,000 clones listed, over 75% are singletons. As regards this clone: What it binds is unknown.

This receptor was obtained from an adult in good health. The chain has TRBV7-2 and TRBJ1-4; D gene unclear. The source was peripheral blood, collected on day 0 of AZD1222 vaccination. CDR3 loop: CASSPLEGFATNEKLFF. The CDR3 region has the DNA TGTGCCAGCAGCCCGTTGGAGGGATTCGCAACTAATGAAAAACTGTTTTTT.